This entry lists 17 T cell receptor beta chains sequenced from one sample in a study of T cell responses to AZD1222 COVID-19 vaccine. Generated by immunoSEQ multiplex PCR, the TCRdb table keeps only in-frame clones and is missing some. The sample shows more than 95,000 clones, about 90% of them seen only once. The starting material was peripheral blood, obtained 28 days after the second AZD1222 dose. These receptors all stem from an adult who received the AZD1222 COVID-19 vaccine.

The chain joins TRBV19 to TRBJ1-5, with 8 bases fitting TRBD1. Germline values: CDR1 LNHDA, CDR2 SQIVND (reference sequence). The V gene end was trimmed by 3 bases and the J gene end by 4 bases; junction bases not matched to a gene: 11. This CDR3 comprises 17 residues. Here the CDR3 reads CASSIPLRGRGNQPQHF. CDR3 in DNA: TGTGCCAGTAGTATCCCACTCAGGGGGCGCGGAAATCAGCCCCAGCATTTT.

This chain connects TRBV28 to TRBJ2-2; D may be TRBD2 (6 bases). Trimming cost V 3 bases and J 2 bases, with 10 bases left between them. This CDR3 region has 15 residues. Germline V gene data show CDR1 as MDHEN and CDR2 as SYDVKM. Here the CDR3 DNA reads TGTGCCAGCAGTTTCGGGACTTTTAACACCGGGGAGCTGTTTTTT. Encoded protein: CASSFGTFNTGELFF.

This clone came up once. CDR3 DNA: TGTGCCAGCAGCCAGGGAGAGGGACTACGCTACGAGCAGTACTTC. It codes for CASSQGEGLRYEQYF. The chain uses TRBV3-1 (or the pseudogene TRBV3-2) and TRBJ2-7; TRBD2 matches at 7 bases. With 3 bases clipped from V and 3 bases from J, the junction kept 8 bases outside the gene matches. CDR3 length: 15 amino acids. Germline V gene lookup returns CDR1 LGHDT and CDR2 YNNKEL (reference sequence).

The chain has TRBV5-1 and TRBJ1-5, with TRBD1 matching over 7 bases. CDR3 length: 15 residues. Germline values: CDR1 SGHRS, CDR2 YFSETQ. J lost 3 bases, V lost 4 bases, and 7 bases had no gene match. CDR3 nucleotides: TGCGCCAGCAGCCCTGGACAGGCCCTCAATCAGCCCCAGCATTTT. Translating gives CASSPGQALNQPQHF.

V usage is TRBV18 and J usage is TRBJ2-7; D is unclear. This CDR3 spans 15 amino acids. Germline CDR1 and CDR2: KGHSH and LQKENI. V was clipped by 3 bases and J by 2 bases, with 14 bases between them. CDR3 in DNA: TGTGCCAGCTCACCGGAGAGTACGGGTCCCTACGAGCAGTACTTC. Translation gives CASSPESTGPYEQYF.

The chain uses TRBV28 and TRBJ2-7; unclear D gene. The CDR3 covers 17 residues. Between the trimmed V and J ends, which lost 4 bases and 5 bases, there was a span of 24 bases. The germline gives CDR1 MDHEN, CDR2 SYDVKM. The CDR3 coding sequence is TGTGCCAGCAGTTCCTCCATTTTATCGGAACCCGGGCACGAGCAGTACTTC. This translates into CASSSSILSEPGHEQYF.

The rearrangement joins TRBV7-9 to TRBJ2-2; 9 bases are shared with TRBD1. Germline assignment: CDR1 SEHNR and CDR2 FQNEAQ (reference sequence). Trimming cost V 6 bases and J 5 bases; bases outside gene matches: 10. The CDR3 is 16 residues long. The CDR3 loop is CASRLKTGGRTGELFF. As DNA, the CDR3 is TGTGCCAGCAGATTAAAAACAGGGGGCCGGACCGGGGAGCTGTTTTTT.

The chain employs TRBV7-9 and TRBJ1-1; no definite D call. The CDR3 is 13 amino acids. Trimming removed 5 bases from V and 3 bases from J, with 10 bases in between. Germline V lookup: CDR1 SEHNR, CDR2 FQNEAQ (reference sequence). CDR3 DNA sequence: TGTGCCAGCAGCCCGGACGCGGACACTGAAGCTTTCTTT. It translates to CASSPDADTEAFF.

V gene TRBV4-2 combines with J gene TRBJ1-4, with 9 bases fitting TRBD1. There are 17 residues in the CDR3. The germline gives CDR1 LGHNA, CDR2 YNFKEQ. With 0 bases clipped from V and 9 bases from J, the junction kept 11 bases outside the gene matches. This CDR3 is CASSQERGTGQGKKLFF. The CDR3 coding sequence is TGTGCCAGCAGCCAAGAGCGGGGCACGGGACAGGGAAAAAAACTGTTTTTT.

The rearrangement uses TRBV7-9 and TRBJ1-2, with 7 bases aligning to TRBD1. Germline CDR1 reads SEHNR; CDR2 reads FQNEAQ (reference sequence). The V segment lost 2 bases and the J segment 2 bases; nucleotides outside the gene matches: 2. This CDR3 contains 14 residues. CDR3 nucleotide sequence: TGTGCCAGCAGCTTACCGACAGGGAACTATGGCTACACCTTC. Protein: CASSLPTGNYGYTF.

The chain recombines TRBV5-4 with TRBJ2-7; D possibly matches TRBD1 or TRBD2 (5 bases each). Trimming left V 4 bases short and J 2 bases short, with 13 bases between. The CDR3 contains 14 residues. Germline V CDR1 and CDR2: SGHNT, YYREEE (reference sequence). The CDR3 DNA reads as TGTGCCAGCAGCAGCCGGGACGTCACCTACGAGCAGTACTTC. Its translation is CASSSRDVTYEQYF.

The gene calls are TRBV2 and TRBJ2-3; TRBD2 is a possible D gene (6 bases). V shed 5 bases and J shed 6 bases, with 9 bases lying between them. CDR3 length: 12 amino acids. Per the germline V gene, CDR1 is SNHLY and CDR2 is FYNNEI. CDR3 region: CASSPEGDTQYF. In nucleotides, the CDR3 is TGTGCCAGCAGTCCGGAGGGGGATACGCAGTATTTT.

The chain is built from TRBV10-3 and TRBJ2-7, with 12 bases matching TRBD1. The CDR3 runs 13 residues. Trimming removed 9 bases from V and 5 bases from J; junction bases left unmatched: 5. CDR1 and CDR2 (germline): ENHRY, SYGVKD. The CDR3 nucleotides are TGTGCCATTTCCGGGACAGGGGGCCACGAGCAGTACTTC. It translates to CAISGTGGHEQYF.

Written as DNA, the CDR3 is TGTGCCTGGAGTGGACAGTCCCAAGAGACCCAGTACTTC. Its protein product is CAWSGQSQETQYF. V and J are TRBV30 and TRBJ2-5, with D possibly being TRBD1 (5 bases). The CDR3 runs 13 residues. The V end was cut by 1 base, the J end by 1 base, with 7 bases between. The germline CDR1 and CDR2 sequences are GTSNPN and SVGIG (reference sequence).

This clone has only one observation. The chain has TRBV30 and TRBJ1-1; D uncertain. V was trimmed by 0 bases and J by 7 bases, leaving 9 bases between them. The germline gives CDR1 GTSNPN, CDR2 SVGIG (reference sequence). CDR3 size: 12 residues. The CDR3 DNA reads TGTGCCTGGAGTGTACAGCAATTTGAAGCTTTCTTT. Translated: CAWSVQQFEAFF.

This rearrangement joins TRBV6-5 to TRBJ2-1, with D perhaps TRBD2 (6 bases). The CDR3 has 11 amino acids. Trimming took off 9 bases at V and 10 bases at J, with 13 bases between the two ends. CDR1 and CDR2 (germline): MNHEY, SVGAGI. CDR3 nucleotides: TGTGCCAGTTACGGGAGACGAGAGCAGTTCTTC. Its translation is CASYGRREQFF.

The J gene is TRBJ1-1, the V gene TRBV19, with 8 bases matching TRBD1. Per germline, CDR1 LNHDA and CDR2 SQIVND (reference sequence). Unmatched junction bases numbered 7, after V lost 6 bases and J lost 1 base. The CDR3 spans 15 residues. The CDR3 here is CASSLTGVTNTEAFF. The CDR3 DNA is TGTGCCAGTAGCCTGACAGGGGTCACGAACACTGAAGCTTTCTTT.